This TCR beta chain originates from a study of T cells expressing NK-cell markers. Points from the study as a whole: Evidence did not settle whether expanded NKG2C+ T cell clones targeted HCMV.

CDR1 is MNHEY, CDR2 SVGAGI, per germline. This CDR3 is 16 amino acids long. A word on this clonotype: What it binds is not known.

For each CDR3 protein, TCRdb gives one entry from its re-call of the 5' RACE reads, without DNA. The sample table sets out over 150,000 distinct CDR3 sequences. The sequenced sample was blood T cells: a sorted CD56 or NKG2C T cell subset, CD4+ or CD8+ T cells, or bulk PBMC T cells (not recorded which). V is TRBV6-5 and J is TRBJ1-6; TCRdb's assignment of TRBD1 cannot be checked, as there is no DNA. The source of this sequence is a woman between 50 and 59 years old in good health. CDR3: CASSSGTGDSDSPLHF.